Described below is a single T cell receptor beta chain sequence and its context. Its specificity is not known. The PCR made use of 60 Vbeta and 13 Jbeta primers. As originally analysed: Later, an analysis found around 77 million unique TCR beta chains, and 10 million to 11 million of these were shared. Sequenced by immunoSEQ multiplex PCR; TCRdb stores in-frame clones only, minus some. That table is the source of V, J and clone size, and D and trimming were worked out from the DNA. The data contain roughly 200,000 clones, 65% to 80% of them singletons. Though nominally healthy at sampling, donors likely had unrecorded immune exposures. The data stem from a study of cytomegalovirus exposure and HLA in healthy donors. The study, taken as a whole, reports: There were several of the most significant clusters that appeared linked to common viral pathogens in a later analysis. In all likelihood, a cluster of highly shared sequence variants was a sequencing artifact.

Sequences were obtained from PBMCs. The source is a young woman in good health and CMV-seropositive.

The CDR3 protein is CASLTSGTHEQFF. CDR3 sequence (DNA): TGTGCCAGCCTCACTAGCGGGACCCATGAGCAGTTCTTC. V is TRBV6-6 and J is TRBJ2-1; TRBD2 matches 10 bases. The CDR3 extends over 13 amino acids. Trimming at V came to 8 bases and at J to 8 bases, leaving 6 bases not matched to a gene. Germline V gene sequence: CDR1 MNHNY, CDR2 SVGAGI (reference sequence).